This is a list of T cell receptor beta chains from one sample in a study of cytomegalovirus exposure and HLA in healthy donors. The assay was immunoSEQ multiplex PCR, and TCRdb's table has in-frame clones only and misses some. This sample has 160,000 or so clones, with 55% to 75% found just once. Material for sequencing was PBMCs. Receptors were obtained from a human donor in good health. The conserved cysteine and the conserved F or W are not part of the CDR3 here.

V gene,CDR3 protein
TRBV5-1,ASSLAGTEYQPQH
TRBV11-2,ASSFRNTEAF
TRBV9,ASSVGTSLYEQY
TRBV5-1,ASSLGLEGTEAF
TRBV5-1,ASSPGGNQPQH
TRBV5-8,AGRGGYSAYEQY
TRBV4-1,ASRDRAATNEKLF
TRBV11-2,ASSLAGRAQY
TRBV10-2,ASSESRAQY
TRBV7-3,ASGGGNAYEQY
TRBV10-1,ASSDSGGGTDTQY
TRBV19,ASSFPRQGREGTEAF
TRBV5-1,ASSQSLQGHTEAF
TRBV6-5,ASTGTGQGYT
TRBV19,ASSIGKGLGSYEQY
TRBV14,ASSPWATVQETQY
TRBV10-3,AISRGLNTEAF
TRBV15,ATSPETGSSYNEQF
TRBV5-1,ASSLVRGAYNEQF
TRBV7-2,ASSSTSSEASNQPQH
TRBV14,ASSQVAGGSYEQY
TRBV5-1,ASSFTVNSYEQY
TRBV6-1,ASSRGRTGHNEQF
TRBV5-1,ASSTGLSQETQY
TRBV5-4,ASSGGGGVTDTQY
TRBV7-2,ASSLAPGQPYEQY
TRBV5-4,ASSLGQGVTYEQY
TRBV10-3,AVGQGEDYGYT
TRBV7-9,ASLRQTDTEAF
TRBV10-3,AISAGTGRLSGYT
TRBV9,ASSVSVQETQY
TRBV7-6,ASKMTGYSTDTQY
TRBV6-6,ASSYGRDEQF
TRBV6-4,ASSDSSSVRTDTQY
TRBV7-2,ASTKAGAPPLRYEQY
TRBV11-3,ASSARDRVPEAF